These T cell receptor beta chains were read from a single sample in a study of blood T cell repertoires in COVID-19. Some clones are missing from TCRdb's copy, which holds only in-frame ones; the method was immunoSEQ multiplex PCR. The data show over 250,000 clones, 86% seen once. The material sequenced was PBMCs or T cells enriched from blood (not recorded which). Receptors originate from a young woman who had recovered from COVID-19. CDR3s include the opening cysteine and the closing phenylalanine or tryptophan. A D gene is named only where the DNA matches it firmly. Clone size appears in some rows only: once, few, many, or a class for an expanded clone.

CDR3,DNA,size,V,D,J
CATSGMTGGANTGELFF,TGTGCCACCAGTGGCATGACAGGGGGAGCGAACACCGGGGAGCTGTTTTTT,NA,TRBV24-1,TRBD1,TRBJ2-2
CASSLLGQGALGANVLTF,TGTGCCAGCAGCTTACTTGGACAGGGGGCACTTGGGGCCAACGTCCTGACTTTC,few,TRBV7-8,TRBD1,TRBJ2-6
CASSLDATGAQPQHF,TGCGCCAGCAGCTTAGATGCGACAGGGGCTCAGCCCCAGCATTTT,few,TRBV5-1,TRBD1,TRBJ1-5
CASSLRERLETQYF,TGTGCCAGTAGCCTGCGGGAGCGTCTGGAGACCCAGTACTTC,NA,TRBV19,TRBD2,TRBJ2-5
CASSYREGYEQYF,TGTGCCAGCAGTTACCGGGAGGGCTACGAGCAGTACTTC,NA,TRBV27,TRBD2,TRBJ2-7
CASMRRHNEQFF,TGTGCCAGCATGAGGCGGCACAATGAGCAGTTCTTC,NA,TRBV25-1,NA,TRBJ2-1
CASSPVPVLDRGYGYTF,TGTGCCAGCAGCCCCGTCCCGGTACTGGACAGGGGCTATGGCTACACCTTC,once,TRBV11-2,TRBD1,TRBJ1-2
CASSVTGATEAFF,TGTGCCAGCAGCGTTACAGGGGCAACTGAAGCTTTCTTT,NA,TRBV9,TRBD1,TRBJ1-1
CASAKTGQGSYNEQFF,TGTGCCAGTGCCAAAACTGGGCAGGGCTCCTACAATGAGCAGTTCTTC,NA,TRBV19,NA,TRBJ2-1
CASSRDGEQFF,TGTGCCAGCAGCCGAGACGGGGAGCAGTTCTTC,NA,TRBV7-3,NA,TRBJ2-1
CSVDGARADTEAFF,TGCAGCGTTGATGGGGCCAGGGCCGACACTGAAGCTTTCTTT,once,TRBV29-1,NA,TRBJ1-1
CASSMTGLGYTF,TGTGCCAGCAGTATGACAGGACTTGGCTACACCTTC,NA,TRBV12-3/TRBV12-4,NA,TRBJ1-2
CASSPGTEGSEAFF,TGTGCCAGCAGCCCAGGGACAGAGGGATCCGAAGCTTTCTTT,many,TRBV11-3,TRBD1,TRBJ1-1
CASIQAGTAMNTEAFF,TGTGCCAGTATCCAAGCCGGGACAGCCATGAACACTGAAGCTTTCTTT,NA,TRBV19,TRBD1,TRBJ1-1
CASSLAPVGAGSSYEQYF,TGTGCCAGCAGCTTAGCCCCCGTCGGTGCCGGGAGCTCCTACGAGCAGTACTTC,NA,TRBV7-2,NA,TRBJ2-7
CASSRDSRTDTQYF,TGTGCCAGCAGCCGGGACAGTCGCACAGATACGCAGTATTTT,NA,TRBV16,TRBD1,TRBJ2-3
CASSPGLAGATLSYEQYF,TGTGCCAGCAGCCCTGGACTAGCGGGAGCTACCCTCTCCTACGAGCAGTACTTC,NA,TRBV28,TRBD2,TRBJ2-7
CASSPMGRTGGANSPLHF,TGTGCCAGCAGTCCTATGGGCCGGACAGGGGGCGCTAATTCACCCCTCCACTTT,NA,TRBV28,TRBD1,TRBJ1-6
CASSLGQIFSTDTQYF,TGCGCCAGCAGCTTGGGACAGATATTTAGCACAGATACGCAGTATTTT,NA,TRBV5-1,NA,TRBJ2-3
CASSLMTGEQYF,TGTGCCAGCAGCTTGATGACGGGCGAGCAGTACTTC,NA,TRBV5-4,NA,TRBJ2-7
CAVYPGLAGDHLNTGELFF,TGTGCCGTTTATCCGGGACTAGCGGGGGACCATCTAAACACCGGGGAGCTGTTTTTT,NA,TRBV10-3,TRBD2,TRBJ2-2
CASSRLEGGTYNEQFF,TGTGCCAGCAGTCGCCTAGAGGGCGGCACCTACAATGAGCAGTTCTTC,NA,TRBV28,NA,TRBJ2-1
CAWVGQGNEKLFF,TGTGCCTGGGTAGGACAGGGGAACGAAAAACTGTTTTTT,NA,TRBV30,TRBD1,TRBJ1-4
CASSQHQGGETQYF,TGTGCCAGCAGCCAACATCAGGGAGGAGAGACCCAGTACTTC,NA,TRBV3-1/TRBV3-2,NA,TRBJ2-5
CASSDPGDYGYTF,TGTGCCAGCAGCGACCCGGGAGACTATGGCTACACCTTC,NA,TRBV5-6,NA,TRBJ1-2
CATSRRDYGYTF,TGTGCCACCAGCAGGCGGGACTATGGCTACACCTTC,once,TRBV15,NA,TRBJ1-2
CASSRARDSNTEAFF,TGTGCCAGCAGCCGGGCCCGGGACAGCAACACTGAAGCTTTCTTT,NA,TRBV9,TRBD1,TRBJ1-1
CASSEKPTPPTNEKLFF,TGTGCCAGCAGTGAAAAGCCAACTCCTCCAACTAATGAAAAACTGTTTTTT,NA,TRBV6-1,NA,TRBJ1-4
CASSYSGSSSYEQYF,TGCGCCAGCAGCTATAGCGGGTCTAGCTCCTACGAGCAGTACTTC,few,TRBV5-1,TRBD2,TRBJ2-7
CASSSPGLAVDEQFF,TGTGCCAGCAGTTCACCGGGACTAGCGGTTGATGAGCAGTTCTTC,NA,TRBV28,TRBD2,TRBJ2-1
CASSQDGQGHIGTEAFF,TGTGCCAGCAGCCAGGACGGACAGGGACATATCGGCACTGAAGCTTTCTTT,few,TRBV9,TRBD1,TRBJ1-1
CASSRQGAWTGELFF,TGTGCCAGCAGTCGACAGGGGGCGTGGACCGGGGAGCTGTTTTTT,NA,TRBV6-5,TRBD1,TRBJ2-2
CASSHGQLNTEAFF,TGTGCCAGCAGCCACGGACAGTTGAACACTGAAGCTTTCTTT,NA,TRBV14,NA,TRBJ1-1
CASSQRESSPLHF,TGTGCCAGCAGCCAACGGGAGTCTTCACCCCTCCACTTT,NA,TRBV3-1/TRBV3-2,NA,TRBJ1-6
CASSFRREANYGYTF,TGTGCCAGCAGTTTCCGGCGGGAAGCTAACTATGGCTACACCTTC,NA,TRBV28,NA,TRBJ1-2